This record concerns one TCR beta chain sequence. Its binding antigen is unknown. Base qualities are missing; no much larger clone stands one base away. The library was made by the immunoSEQ multiplex PCR assay. Here the immuneACCESS table is served through TCRdb, limited to in-frame sequences with V and J called. Missing clones are a known gap in these copies; in checked studies unresolved V genes cover under half, and the rest lacks a known reason. For this sample there are about 16,000 clones; roughly nine tenths appear just once. The ten largest clones add up to 25% to 40% of the sample. These data originate in a study of control samples from healthy donors and cancer patients (dated by TCRdb to 2019 to 2021). The germline V gene specifies SNHLY as CDR1 and FYNNEI as CDR2. Trimming leaves V shorter by 5 bases and J shorter by 0 bases, with the junction holding 7 bases beyond the gene matches. Taken from cysteine to phenylalanine, the CDR3 has 15 residues. Solely the CDR3 DNA is kept, with 45 bases framed from the first base.

The TCR was taken from a man in his 60s with head and neck cancer. The chain employs TRBV2 and TRBJ2-7; the junction holds 7 bases that match TRBD1. The sample comprised PBMCs. CDR3 protein: CASSLTGQSSYEQYF. The nucleotides read TGTGCCAGCAGTCTGACAGGGCAGAGCTCCTACGAGCAGTACTTC.